This T cell receptor beta chain is drawn from a study of human T cells and chemical hapten exposure. Study-wide context: Across the whole study, which lasted around six months, patients were given diphenylcyclopropenone on the scalp once a week. The upper back received 0.01% DPC by patch testing, with results read at 6 days.

The time point is: pre-sensitization, week 0. Treatment in this sample: therapeutic diphenylcyclopropenone sensitization with weekly scalp DPC. Blood draws came before every patch-test application. The sample holds many counts of this clonotype. Antigen unknown. Findings and caveats of the study: The study found that DPC sensitization did not change TCRs above 1 in 1000 frequency.

Each CDR3 protein is one row after TCRdb ran MiXCR on the RACE reads. The table has about 380,000 distinct CDR3 sequences, 4.5% to 6% seen once. The CDR3 covers 15 residues. The V gene end was trimmed by 5 bases and the J gene end by 3 bases; junction bases not matched to a gene: 7. Germline V gene lookup returns CDR1 ENHRY and CDR2 SYGVKD. The rearrangement joins TRBV10-3 to TRBJ2-3; 8 nucleotides agree with TRBD2. This sequence originates from a woman between 45 and 65 years old with alopecia areata. Some clones in this sample may be carry-over from other donors' samples. The input for sequencing was whole blood, taken in connection with sensitization to the hapten diphenylcyclopropenone (DPC). CDR3 DNA: TGTGCCATCAGTCCCGGGGGGGCCGTTACAGATACGCAGTATTTT. This sequence encodes CAISPGGAVTDTQYF.